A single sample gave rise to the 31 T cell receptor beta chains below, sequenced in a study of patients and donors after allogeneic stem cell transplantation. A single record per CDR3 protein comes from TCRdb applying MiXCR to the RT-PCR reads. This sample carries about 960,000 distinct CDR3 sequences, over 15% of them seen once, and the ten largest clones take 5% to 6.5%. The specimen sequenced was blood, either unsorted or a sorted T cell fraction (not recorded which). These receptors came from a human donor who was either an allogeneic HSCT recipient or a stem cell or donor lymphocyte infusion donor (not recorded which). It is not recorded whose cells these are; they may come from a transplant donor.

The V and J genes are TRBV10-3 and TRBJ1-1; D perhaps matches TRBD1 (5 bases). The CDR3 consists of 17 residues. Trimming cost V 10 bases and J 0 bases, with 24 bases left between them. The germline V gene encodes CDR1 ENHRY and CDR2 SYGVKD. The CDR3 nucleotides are TGTGCCACCCGGTCGGGGACGACGGCAGGAGTGAACACTGAAGCTTTCTTT. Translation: CATRSGTTAGVNTEAFF.

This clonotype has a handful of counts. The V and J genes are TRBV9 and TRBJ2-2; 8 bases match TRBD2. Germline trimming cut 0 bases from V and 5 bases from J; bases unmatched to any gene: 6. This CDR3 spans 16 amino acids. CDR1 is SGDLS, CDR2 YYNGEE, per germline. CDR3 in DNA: TGTGCCAGCAGCGTAGGGGTTAGCGGGGAGACCGGGGAGCTGTTTTTT. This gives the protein CASSVGVSGETGELFF.

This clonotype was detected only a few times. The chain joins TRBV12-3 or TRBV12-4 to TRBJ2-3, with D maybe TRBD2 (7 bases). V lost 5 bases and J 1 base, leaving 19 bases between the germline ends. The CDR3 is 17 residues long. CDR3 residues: CASSPLGGARGTDTQYF. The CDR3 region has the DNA TGTGCCAGCAGTCCACTTGGGGGGGCACGGGGCACAGATACGCAGTATTTT.

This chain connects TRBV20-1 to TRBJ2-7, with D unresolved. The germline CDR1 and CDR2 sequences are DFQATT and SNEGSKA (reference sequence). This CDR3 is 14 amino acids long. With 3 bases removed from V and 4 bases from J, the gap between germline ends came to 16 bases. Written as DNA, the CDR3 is TGCAGTGCTAGCCCTCCGACCAGGCGGTACGAGCAGTACTTC. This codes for CSASPPTRRYEQYF.

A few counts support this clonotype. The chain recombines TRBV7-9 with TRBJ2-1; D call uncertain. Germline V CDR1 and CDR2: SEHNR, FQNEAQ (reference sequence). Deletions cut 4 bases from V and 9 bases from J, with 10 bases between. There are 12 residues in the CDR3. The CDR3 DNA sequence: TGTGCCAGCAGCTCCGTAACGGGTGAGCAGTTCTTC. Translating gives CASSSVTGEQFF. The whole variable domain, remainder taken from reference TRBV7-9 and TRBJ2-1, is DTGVSQNPRHKITKRGQNVTFRCDPISEHNRLYWYRQTLGQGPEFLTYFQNEAQLEKSRLLSDRFSAERPKGSFSTLEIQRTEQGDSAMYLCASSSVTGEQFFGPGTRLTVL.

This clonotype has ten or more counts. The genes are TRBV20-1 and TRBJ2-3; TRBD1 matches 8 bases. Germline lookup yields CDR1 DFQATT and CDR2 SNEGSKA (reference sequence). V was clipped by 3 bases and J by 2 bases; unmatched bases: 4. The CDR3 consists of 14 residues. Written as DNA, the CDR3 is TGCAGTGCTAGTGGACAGGGTTACACAGATACGCAGTATTTT. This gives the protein CSASGQGYTDTQYF.

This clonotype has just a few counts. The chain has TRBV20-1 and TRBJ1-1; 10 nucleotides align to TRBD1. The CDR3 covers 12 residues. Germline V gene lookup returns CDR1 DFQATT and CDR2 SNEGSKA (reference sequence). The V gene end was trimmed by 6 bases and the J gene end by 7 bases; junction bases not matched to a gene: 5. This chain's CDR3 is CSARQGAGEAFF. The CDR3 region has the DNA TGCAGTGCCCGACAGGGGGCTGGTGAAGCTTTCTTT.

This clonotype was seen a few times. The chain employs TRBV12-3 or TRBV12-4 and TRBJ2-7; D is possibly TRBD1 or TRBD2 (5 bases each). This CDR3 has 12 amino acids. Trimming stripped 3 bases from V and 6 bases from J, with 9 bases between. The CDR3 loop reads CASSFHGAEQYF. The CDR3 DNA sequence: TGTGCCAGCAGTTTCCACGGGGCCGAGCAGTACTTC.

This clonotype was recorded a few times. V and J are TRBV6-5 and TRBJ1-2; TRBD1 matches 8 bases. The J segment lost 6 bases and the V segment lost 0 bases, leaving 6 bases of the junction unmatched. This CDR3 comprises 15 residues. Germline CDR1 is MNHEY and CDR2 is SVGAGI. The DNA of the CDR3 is TGTGCCAGCAGTTACTCGATGACAGGGGCGGATGGCTACACCTTC. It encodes CASSYSMTGADGYTF.

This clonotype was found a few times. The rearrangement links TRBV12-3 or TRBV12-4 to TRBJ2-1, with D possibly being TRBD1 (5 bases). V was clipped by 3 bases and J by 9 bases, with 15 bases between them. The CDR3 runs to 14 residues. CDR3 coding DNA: TGTGCCAGCAGTTTTGGGGCCCTAGGCGGTGAGCAGTTCTTC. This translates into CASSFGALGGEQFF.

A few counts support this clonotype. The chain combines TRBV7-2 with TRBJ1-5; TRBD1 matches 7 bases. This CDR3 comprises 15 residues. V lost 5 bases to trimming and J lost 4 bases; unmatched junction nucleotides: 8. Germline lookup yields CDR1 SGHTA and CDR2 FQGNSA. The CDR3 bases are TGTGCCAGCAGCCCTCGCGACAGGGTTAATCAGCCCCAGCATTTT. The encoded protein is CASSPRDRVNQPQHF. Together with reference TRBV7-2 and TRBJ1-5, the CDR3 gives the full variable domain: GAGVSQSPSNKVTEKGKDVELRCDPISGHTALYWYRQSLGQGLEFLIYFQGNSAPDKSGLPSDRFSAERTGGSVSTLTIQRTQQEDSAVYLCASSPRDRVNQPQHFGDGTRLSIL.

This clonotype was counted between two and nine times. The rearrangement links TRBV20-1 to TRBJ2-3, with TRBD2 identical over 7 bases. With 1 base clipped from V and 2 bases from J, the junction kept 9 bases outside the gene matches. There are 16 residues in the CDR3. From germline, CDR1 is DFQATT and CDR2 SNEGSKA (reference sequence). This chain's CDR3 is CSARGLAGTITDTQYF. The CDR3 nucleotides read TGCAGTGCTAGAGGGCTAGCCGGGACTATCACAGATACGCAGTATTTT.

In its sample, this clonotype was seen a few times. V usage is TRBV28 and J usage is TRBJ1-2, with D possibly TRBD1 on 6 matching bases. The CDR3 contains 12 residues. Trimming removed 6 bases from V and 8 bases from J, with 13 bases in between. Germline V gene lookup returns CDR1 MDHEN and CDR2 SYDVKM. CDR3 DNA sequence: TGTGCCAGCAGGTCCGGACAGCTCGGCTACACCTTC. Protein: CASRSGQLGYTF.

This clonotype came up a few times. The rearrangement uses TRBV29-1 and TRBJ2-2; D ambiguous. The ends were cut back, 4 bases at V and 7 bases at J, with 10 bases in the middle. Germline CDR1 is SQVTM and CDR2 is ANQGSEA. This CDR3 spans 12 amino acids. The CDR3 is CSVGIGVGELFF. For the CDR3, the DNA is TGCAGCGTTGGTATCGGAGTCGGGGAGCTGTTTTTT.

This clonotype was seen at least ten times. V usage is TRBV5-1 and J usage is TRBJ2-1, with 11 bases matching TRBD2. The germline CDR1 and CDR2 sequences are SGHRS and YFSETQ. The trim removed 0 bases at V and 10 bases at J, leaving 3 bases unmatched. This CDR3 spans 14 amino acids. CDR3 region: CASSLASGGTEQFF. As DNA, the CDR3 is TGCGCCAGCAGCTTGGCTAGCGGGGGGACCGAGCAGTTCTTC.

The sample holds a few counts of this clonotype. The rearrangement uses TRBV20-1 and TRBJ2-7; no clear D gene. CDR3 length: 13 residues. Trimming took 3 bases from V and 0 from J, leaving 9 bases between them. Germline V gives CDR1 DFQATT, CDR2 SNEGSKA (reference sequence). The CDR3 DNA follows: TGCAGTGCTAGTAAGCAGAGCTCCTACGAGCAGTACTTC. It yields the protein CSASKQSSYEQYF.

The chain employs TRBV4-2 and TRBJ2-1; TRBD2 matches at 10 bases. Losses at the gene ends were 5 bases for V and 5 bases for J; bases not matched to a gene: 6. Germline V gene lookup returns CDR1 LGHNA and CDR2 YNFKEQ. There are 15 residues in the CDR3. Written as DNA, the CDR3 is TGTGCCAGCAGCGCCCTAGCGGGAGTGAACAATGAGCAGTTCTTC. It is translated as CASSALAGVNNEQFF.

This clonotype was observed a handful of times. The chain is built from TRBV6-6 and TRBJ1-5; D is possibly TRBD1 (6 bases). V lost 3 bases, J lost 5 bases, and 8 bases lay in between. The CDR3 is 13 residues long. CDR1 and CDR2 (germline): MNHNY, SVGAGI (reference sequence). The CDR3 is CASSYPGDQPQHF. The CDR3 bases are TGTGCCAGCAGTTATCCAGGGGATCAGCCCCAGCATTTT.

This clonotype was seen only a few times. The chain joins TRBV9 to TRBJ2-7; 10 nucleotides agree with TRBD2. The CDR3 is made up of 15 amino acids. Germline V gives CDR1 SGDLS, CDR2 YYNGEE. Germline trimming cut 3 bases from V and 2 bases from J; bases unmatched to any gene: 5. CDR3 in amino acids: CASSGGTSVAYEQYF. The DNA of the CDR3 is TGTGCCAGCAGCGGGGGGACTAGCGTTGCCTACGAGCAGTACTTC.

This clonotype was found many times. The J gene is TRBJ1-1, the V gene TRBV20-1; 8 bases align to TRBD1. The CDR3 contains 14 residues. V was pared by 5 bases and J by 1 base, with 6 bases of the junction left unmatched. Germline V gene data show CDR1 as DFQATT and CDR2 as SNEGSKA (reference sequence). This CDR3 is CSAGQGQRNTEAFF. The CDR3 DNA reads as TGCAGTGCTGGACAGGGACAGCGGAACACTGAAGCTTTCTTT.

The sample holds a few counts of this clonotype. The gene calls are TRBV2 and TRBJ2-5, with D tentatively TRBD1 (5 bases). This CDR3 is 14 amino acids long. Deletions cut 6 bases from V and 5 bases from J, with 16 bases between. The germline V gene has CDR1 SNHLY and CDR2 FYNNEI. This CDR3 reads CASRSRGYRETQYF. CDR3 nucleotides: TGTGCCAGCAGGAGTAGGGGATATCGGGAGACCCAGTACTTC.

CDR3 protein: CSARDQAGRFF. In nucleotides, the CDR3 is TGCAGTGCTAGAGATCAGGCCGGGCGTTTCTTC. The J gene is TRBJ2-1, the V gene TRBV20-1; no reliable D call. V lost 0 bases and J 16 bases, leaving 13 bases between the germline ends. CDR1 is DFQATT and CDR2 is SNEGSKA in the germline V gene (reference sequence). This CDR3 comprises 11 residues.

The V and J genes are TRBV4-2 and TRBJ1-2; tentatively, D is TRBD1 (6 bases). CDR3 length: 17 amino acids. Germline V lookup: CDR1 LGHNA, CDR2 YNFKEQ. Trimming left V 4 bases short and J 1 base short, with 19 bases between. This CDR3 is CASSPTRPTGNNYGYTF. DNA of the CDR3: TGTGCCAGCAGCCCAACAAGACCCACAGGGAATAACTATGGCTACACCTTC.

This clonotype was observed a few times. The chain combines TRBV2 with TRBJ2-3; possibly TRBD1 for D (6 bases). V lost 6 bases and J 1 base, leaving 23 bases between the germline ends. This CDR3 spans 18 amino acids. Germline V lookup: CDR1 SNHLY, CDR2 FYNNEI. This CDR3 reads CASRAYLIRDTGTDTQYF. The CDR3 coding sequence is TGTGCCAGCAGAGCCTACCTCATCCGGGACACCGGCACAGATACGCAGTATTTT.

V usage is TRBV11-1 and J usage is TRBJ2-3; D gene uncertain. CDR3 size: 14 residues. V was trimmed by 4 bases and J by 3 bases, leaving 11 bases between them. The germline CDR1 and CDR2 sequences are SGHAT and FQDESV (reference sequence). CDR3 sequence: CASSSGRKTDTQYF. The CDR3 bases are TGTGCCAGCAGCTCCGGACGGAAAACAGATACGCAGTATTTT.

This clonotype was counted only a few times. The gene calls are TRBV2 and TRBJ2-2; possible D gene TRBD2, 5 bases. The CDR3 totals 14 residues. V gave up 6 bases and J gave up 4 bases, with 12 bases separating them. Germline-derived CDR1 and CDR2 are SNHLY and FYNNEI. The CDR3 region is CASSPMGSTGELFF. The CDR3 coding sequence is TGTGCCAGCAGCCCCATGGGGAGCACCGGGGAGCTGTTTTTT.

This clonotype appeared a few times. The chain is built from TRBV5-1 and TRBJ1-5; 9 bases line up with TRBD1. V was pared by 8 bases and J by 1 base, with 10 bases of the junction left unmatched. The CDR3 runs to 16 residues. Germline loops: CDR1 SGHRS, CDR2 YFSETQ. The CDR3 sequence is CASKPGDRESNQPQHF. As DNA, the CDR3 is TGCGCCAGTAAACCGGGGGACAGGGAAAGCAATCAGCCCCAGCATTTT.

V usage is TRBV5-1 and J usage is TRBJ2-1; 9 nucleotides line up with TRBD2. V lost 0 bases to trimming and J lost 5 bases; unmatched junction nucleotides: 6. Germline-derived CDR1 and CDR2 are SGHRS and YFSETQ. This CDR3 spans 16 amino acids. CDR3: CASSLGLLAGDNEQFF. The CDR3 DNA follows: TGCGCCAGCAGCTTGGGTCTCTTAGCGGGGGACAATGAGCAGTTCTTC.

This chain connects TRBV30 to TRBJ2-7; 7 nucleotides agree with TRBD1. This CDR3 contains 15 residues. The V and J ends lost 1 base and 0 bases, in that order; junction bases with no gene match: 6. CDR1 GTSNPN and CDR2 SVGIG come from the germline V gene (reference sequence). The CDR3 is CAWSAGQASSYEQYF. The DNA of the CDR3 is TGTGCCTGGAGTGCCGGACAGGCCAGCTCCTACGAGCAGTACTTC.

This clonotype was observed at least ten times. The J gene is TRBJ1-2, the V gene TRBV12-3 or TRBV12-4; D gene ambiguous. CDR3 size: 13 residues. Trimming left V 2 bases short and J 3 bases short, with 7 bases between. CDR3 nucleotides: TGTGCCAGCAGTTTACGCGGTCACTATGGCTACACCTTC. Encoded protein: CASSLRGHYGYTF.

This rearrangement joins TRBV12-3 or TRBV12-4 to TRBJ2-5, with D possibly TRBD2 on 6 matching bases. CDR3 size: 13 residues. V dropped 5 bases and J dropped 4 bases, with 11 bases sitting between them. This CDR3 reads CASSPPGVETQYF. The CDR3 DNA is TGTGCCAGCAGTCCCCCGGGGGTAGAGACCCAGTACTTC.